This T cell receptor (beta chain) derives from a study of cytomegalovirus exposure and HLA in healthy donors. Germline V lookup: CDR1 SGHRS, CDR2 YFSETQ. CDR3 length: 14 amino acids. V was clipped by 0 bases and J by 3 bases, with 10 bases between them. A note on this clone: What it binds is unknown.

General study results and limits: Relative to equally common others, HLA-associated TCR beta chains showed greater clonal expansion in a later analysis.

This PCR relied on a set of 60 Vbeta primers and 13 Jbeta primers. Assay: immunoSEQ multiplex PCR; the TCRdb copy retains only in-frame clones and omits some. The table records roughly 250,000 clones, 84% of them present only once. Material: PBMCs. The receptor comes from a woman aged 40 to 50 in good health and CMV-seropositive. The chain uses TRBV5-1 and TRBJ2-7; no clear D. Here the CDR3 DNA reads TGCGCCAGCAGCTTGGCAACCGACTTCTACGAGCAGTACTTC. Amino acid sequence: CASSLATDFYEQYF.